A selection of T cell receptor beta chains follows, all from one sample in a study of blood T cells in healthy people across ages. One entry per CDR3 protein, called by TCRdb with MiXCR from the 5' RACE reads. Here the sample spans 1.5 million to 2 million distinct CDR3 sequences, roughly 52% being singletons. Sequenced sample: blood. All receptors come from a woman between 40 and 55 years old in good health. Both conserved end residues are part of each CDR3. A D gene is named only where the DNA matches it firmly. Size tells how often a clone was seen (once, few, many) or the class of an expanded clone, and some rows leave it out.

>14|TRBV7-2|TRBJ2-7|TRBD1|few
CASSLAGQGDEQYF
TGTGCCAGCAGCTTAGCAGGACAGGGAGACGAGCAGTACTTC
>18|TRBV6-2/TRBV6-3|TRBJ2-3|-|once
CASSSPPGRTTSTDTQYF
TGTGCCAGCAGTTCGCCTCCGGGACGTACTACTAGCACAGATACGCAGTATTTT
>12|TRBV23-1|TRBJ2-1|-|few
CAPPGAHNEQFF
TGCGCCCCGCCGGGGGCCCACAATGAGCAGTTCTTC
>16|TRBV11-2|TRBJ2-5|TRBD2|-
CASSLYTSGYQETQYF
TGTGCCAGCAGCTTATACACTAGCGGGTACCAAGAGACCCAGTACTTC
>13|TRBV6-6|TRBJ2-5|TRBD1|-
CASSRDRIETQYF
TGTGCCAGCAGTCGGGACAGAATAGAGACCCAGTACTTC
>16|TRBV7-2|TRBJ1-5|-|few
CASTSGAITSNQPQHF
TGTGCCAGCACCTCAGGGGCGATTACGAGCAATCAGCCCCAGCATTTT
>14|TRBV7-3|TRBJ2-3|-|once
CASSSRSNPDTQYF
TGTGCCAGCAGCTCTCGGTCCAACCCAGATACGCAGTATTTT
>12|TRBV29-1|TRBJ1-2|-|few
CSVGQDVYGYTF
TGCAGCGTTGGACAAGATGTCTATGGCTACACCTTC
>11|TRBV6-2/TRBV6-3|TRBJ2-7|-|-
CASSRQSWQYF
TGTGCCAGCAGCCGACAGTCTTGGCAGTACTTC
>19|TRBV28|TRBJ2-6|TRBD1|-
CASSLHSGGIPAGANVLTF
TGTGCCAGCAGTTTACACTCAGGGGGCATCCCCGCTGGGGCCAACGTCCTGACTTTC
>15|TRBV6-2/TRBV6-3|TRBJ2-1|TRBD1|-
CASSPGRQGANEQFF
TGTGCCAGCAGCCCGGGGAGGCAGGGGGCTAATGAGCAGTTCTTC
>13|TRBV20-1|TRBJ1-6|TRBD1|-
CSATGQASSPLHF
TGCAGTGCTACAGGACAGGCGTCGTCACCCCTCCACTTT
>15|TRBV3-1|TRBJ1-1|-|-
CASSQAGGQNTEAFF
TGTGCCAGCAGCCAAGCCGGGGGGCAGAACACTGAAGCTTTCTTT
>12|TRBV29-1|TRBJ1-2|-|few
CSVVSTVRGYTF
TGCAGCGTTGTATCCACGGTTCGTGGCTACACCTTC
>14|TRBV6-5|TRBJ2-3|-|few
CASLSRRYTDTQYF
TGTGCCAGCCTAAGTAGGAGATACACAGATACGCAGTATTTT
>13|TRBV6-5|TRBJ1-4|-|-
CASSYSIGDRLFF
TGTGCCAGCAGTTACTCAATTGGGGATAGGCTGTTTTTT
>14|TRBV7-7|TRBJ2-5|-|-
CASSLVQGSPQQYF
TGTGCTAGCAGCTTAGTTCAGGGAAGCCCCCAGCAGTACTTC
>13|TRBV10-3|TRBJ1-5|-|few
CAISESGGQPQHF
TGTGCCATCAGTGAGTCCGGGGGGCAGCCCCAGCATTTT
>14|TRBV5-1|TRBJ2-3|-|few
CASSPEPDSDTQYF
TGCGCCAGCAGCCCCGAACCGGACAGCGATACGCAGTATTTT
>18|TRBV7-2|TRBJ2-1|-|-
CASSRRASLTSSYNEQFF
TGTGCCAGCAGCCGCCGGGCTAGCCTAACTAGCTCCTACAATGAGCAGTTCTTC
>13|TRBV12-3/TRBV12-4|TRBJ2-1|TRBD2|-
CASSPRPGGEQFF
TGTGCCAGCAGTCCGCGACCCGGGGGGGAGCAGTTCTTC
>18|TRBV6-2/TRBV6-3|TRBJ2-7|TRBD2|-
CASSYSVASGALEYEQYF
TGTGCCAGCAGTTACTCGGTTGCTAGCGGGGCCCTCGAGTACGAGCAGTACTTC
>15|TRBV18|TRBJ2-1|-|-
CASSPGRGTYNEQFF
TGTGCCAGCTCACCAGGGCGGGGAACCTACAATGAGCAGTTCTTC